A selection of T cell receptor beta chains follows, all from one sample in a study of blood T cells in healthy people across ages. TCRdb itself ran the 5' RACE reads through MiXCR, one entry per CDR3 protein. The profile shows fewer than 700,000 distinct CDR3 sequences, roughly 43% of them singletons. The source material was blood. These receptors all stem from a man of 80 years or more in good health. CDR3s include the opening cysteine and the closing phenylalanine or tryptophan. D genes are given only for firm matches. Size is stated for part of the rows, as once, few or many counts, or as a class when the clone is expanded.

D | size | J | V | CDR3 | DNA
- | - | TRBJ2-7 | TRBV6-6 | CASSPLGREQYF | TGTGCCAGCAGCCCCCTGGGGCGCGAGCAGTACTTC
TRBD2 | few | TRBJ2-1 | TRBV7-9 | CASRPSGGADEQFF | TGTGCCAGCAGACCGAGCGGGGGGGCTGATGAGCAGTTCTTC
- | few | TRBJ2-7 | TRBV20-1 | CSASPSEGGPYEQYF | TGCAGTGCTAGCCCCTCGGAGGGGGGCCCCTACGAGCAGTACTTC
TRBD1 | many | TRBJ2-1 | TRBV4-3 | CASSLTGGTYNEQFF | TGCGCCAGCAGCCTGACAGGGGGGACCTACAATGAGCAGTTCTTC
- | - | TRBJ1-1 | TRBV4-3 | CASSQGSRANTEAFF | TGCGCCAGCAGCCAAGGGTCCAGGGCGAACACTGAAGCTTTCTTT
- | - | TRBJ2-3 | TRBV2 | CASSRLRDNTDTQYF | TGTGCCAGCAGTAGGCTGCGGGATAACACAGATACGCAGTATTTT
- | - | TRBJ1-1 | TRBV20-1 | CSARGAGEVDTEAFF | TGCAGTGCTAGAGGGGCAGGGGAAGTTGACACTGAAGCTTTCTTT
- | - | TRBJ1-2 | TRBV9 | CASSVEGTYGYTF | TGTGCCAGCAGCGTAGAAGGGACCTATGGCTACACCTTC
TRBD2 | - | TRBJ2-7 | TRBV10-3 | CAIRTGLGREDYEQYF | TGTGCCATCAGAACCGGACTAGGGCGGGAAGACTACGAGCAGTACTTC
- | many | TRBJ1-5 | TRBV6-5 | CASSYLGGNQPQHF | TGTGCCAGCAGTTACTTGGGGGGGAATCAGCCCCAGCATTTT
TRBD1 | few | TRBJ2-7 | TRBV11-2 | CASSFRTGQGEQYF | TGTGCCAGCAGCTTCAGGACAGGGCAAGGCGAGCAGTACTTC
- | many | TRBJ2-7 | TRBV7-6 | CASSPVDGVYEQYF | TGTGCCAGCAGCCCTGTAGACGGCGTGTACGAGCAGTACTTC
- | - | TRBJ2-1 | TRBV18 | CASSSGQATYNEQFF | TGTGCCAGCTCAAGTGGTCAGGCGACCTACAATGAGCAGTTCTTC
- | - | TRBJ2-1 | TRBV7-2 | CASRQGRGREPYNEQFF | TGTGCCAGCAGACAGGGCAGGGGGCGGGAGCCCTACAATGAGCAGTTCTTC
TRBD2 | - | TRBJ2-2 | TRBV7-2 | CASSKRLADTGELFF | TGTGCCAGCAGCAAAAGACTAGCGGACACCGGGGAGCTGTTTTTT
- | - | TRBJ2-7 | TRBV7-9 | CASTSQGDEQYF | TGTGCCAGCACCTCCCAGGGTGACGAGCAGTACTTC
TRBD2 | once | TRBJ2-5 | TRBV6-5 | CASSYEWGGEQYF | TGTGCCAGCAGTTACGAGTGGGGAGGGGAGCAGTACTTC
TRBD1 | - | TRBJ2-1 | TRBV18 | CASSPRTGANYNEQFF | TGTGCCAGCTCACCTCGGACAGGGGCGAACTACAATGAGCAGTTCTTC
TRBD2 | - | TRBJ2-1 | TRBV25-1 | CASSVSRGRGAYNEQFF | TGTGCCAGCAGTGTTAGTCGCGGGAGAGGTGCCTACAATGAGCAGTTCTTC
- | - | TRBJ2-7 | TRBV6-5 | CASSPHWGDRAYEQYF | TGTGCCAGCAGCCCCCACTGGGGGGACAGAGCCTACGAGCAGTACTTC
- | few | TRBJ1-1 | TRBV29-1 | CSVREGQQNTEAFF | TGCAGCGTTCGCGAAGGACAGCAGAACACTGAAGCTTTCTTT
- | - | TRBJ2-5 | TRBV20-1 | CSAKAQETQYF | TGCAGTGCTAAGGCCCAAGAGACCCAGTACTTC
- | - | TRBJ1-1 | TRBV6-1 | CASSEQGMGTEAFF | TGTGCCAGCAGTGAACAAGGGATGGGAACTGAAGCTTTCTTT
TRBD1 | many | TRBJ1-2 | TRBV6-5 | CASKGTVYGYTF | TGTGCCAGCAAGGGGACAGTCTATGGCTACACCTTC
- | few | TRBJ2-7 | TRBV20-1 | CSARASGTNEQYF | TGCAGTGCTAGAGCCTCCGGCACCAACGAGCAGTACTTC
- | many | TRBJ2-5 | TRBV6-5 | CASSQLLGHRETQYF | TGTGCCAGCAGCCAACTCCTAGGACACCGAGAGACCCAGTACTTC
TRBD1 | - | TRBJ2-7 | TRBV20-1 | CSARGDDPGQGLYEQYF | TGCAGTGCTAGAGGCGATGATCCGGGACAGGGGCTCTACGAGCAGTACTTC
- | few | TRBJ2-7 | TRBV6-1 | CASRWTADYEQYF | TGTGCCAGCAGATGGACAGCCGACTACGAGCAGTACTTC
- | - | TRBJ2-7 | TRBV3-1 | CASGQDAGPIYEQYF | TGTGCCAGCGGCCAAGATGCGGGTCCGATCTACGAGCAGTACTTC
TRBD2 | many | TRBJ2-1 | TRBV11-1 | CASSLAGGLAREQFF | TGTGCCAGCAGCTTAGCGGGAGGACTAGCCAGGGAGCAGTTCTTC
TRBD2 | - | TRBJ2-5 | TRBV20-1 | CSASLGLAGGTQETQYF | TGCAGTGCTAGCCTGGGACTAGCGGGGGGCACACAAGAGACCCAGTACTTC
TRBD2 | many | TRBJ2-1 | TRBV29-1 | CSVEKWPAGESYNEQFF | TGCAGCGTTGAAAAGTGGCCAGCGGGAGAGTCCTACAATGAGCAGTTCTTC
- | - | TRBJ2-1 | TRBV7-3 | CASGSGGVNEQFF | TGTGCCAGCGGTTCGGGTGGGGTCAATGAGCAGTTCTTC
TRBD1 | once | TRBJ2-5 | TRBV11-2 | CASSTRDRGGETQYF | TGTGCCAGCAGCACTCGGGACAGGGGAGGGGAGACCCAGTACTTC
- | few | TRBJ1-5 | TRBV4-2 | CASSQDPHQPQHF | TGTGCCAGCAGCCAAGACCCCCATCAGCCCCAGCATTTT
- | - | TRBJ2-7 | TRBV6-1 | CASSVSSDSTSYEQYF | TGTGCCAGCAGTGTTTCCTCGGACAGTACTTCCTACGAGCAGTACTTC
TRBD1 | few | TRBJ2-5 | TRBV7-2 | CASSLGTATQETQYF | TGTGCCAGCAGCCTCGGGACAGCCACCCAAGAGACCCAGTACTTC
TRBD1 | - | TRBJ2-5 | TRBV7-9 | CASSFGTVLSETQYF | TGTGCCAGCAGCTTCGGGACAGTACTTAGCGAGACCCAGTACTTC
- | - | TRBJ2-1 | TRBV7-3 | CASSFPGHNEQFF | TGTGCCAGCAGCTTTCCGGGACACAATGAGCAGTTCTTC
- | - | TRBJ2-3 | TRBV7-2 | CASSLDGYTQYF | TGTGCCAGCAGCTTGGATGGGTATACGCAGTATTTT
TRBD2 | - | TRBJ2-7 | TRBV20-1 | CSARGLTGGNNEQYF | TGCAGTGCTAGAGGTCTGACGGGAGGGAACAATGAGCAGTACTTC
TRBD1 | few | TRBJ1-5 | TRBV10-3 | CAISSTGTGDNQPQHF | TGTGCCATCAGTTCAACCGGGACAGGGGACAATCAGCCCCAGCATTTT
- | - | TRBJ1-2 | TRBV9 | CASSVEGGGTTNYGYTF | TGTGCCAGCAGCGTAGAGGGGGGGGGCACGACTAACTATGGCTACACCTTC
- | - | TRBJ2-4 | TRBV7-6 | CASSLGAGTIQYF | TGTGCCAGCAGCTTAGGGGCCGGGACGATTCAGTACTTC
TRBD2 | - | TRBJ2-5 | TRBV12-3/TRBV12-4 | CASSPSSGVILETQYF | TGTGCCAGCAGCCCATCTAGCGGGGTAATCCTAGAGACCCAGTACTTC
- | - | TRBJ2-1 | TRBV7-2 | CTSSLAGGYSYNEQFF | TGTACCAGCAGCTTAGCGGGTGGCTACTCCTACAATGAGCAGTTCTTC
- | - | TRBJ2-1 | TRBV28 | CASSLLKETQFF | TGTGCCAGCAGTTTATTAAAAGAGACCCAGTTCTTC
- | many | TRBJ2-7 | TRBV6-6 | CASSLPSGNSYEQYF | TGTGCCAGCAGTCTACCGTCGGGGAACTCCTACGAGCAGTACTTC
TRBD1 | - | TRBJ2-7 | TRBV12-3/TRBV12-4 | CASSFGQGGSYEQYF | TGTGCCAGCAGTTTCGGACAGGGGGGATCCTACGAGCAGTACTTC
- | once | TRBJ2-1 | TRBV20-1 | CSAPVGLLAPRQFF | TGCAGTGCTCCAGTGGGGCTCCTAGCGCCAAGACAGTTCTTC
TRBD2 | once | TRBJ2-5 | TRBV11-2 | CASNYAGTSGQETQYF | TGTGCCAGCAACTACGCCGGGACTAGCGGACAAGAGACCCAGTACTTC
- | few | TRBJ1-6 | TRBV7-3 | CASSLNGNSPLHF | TGTGCCAGCAGCTTAAATGGGAATTCACCCCTCCACTTT
- | few | TRBJ2-3 | TRBV24-1 | CATGRNPSDTQYF | TGTGCCACCGGAAGGAACCCATCAGATACGCAGTATTTT
- | - | TRBJ1-4 | TRBV27 | CASSETVTDVKLFF | TGTGCCAGCAGCGAGACAGTGACGGATGTAAAACTGTTTTTT
TRBD2 | - | TRBJ2-2 | TRBV7-2 | CASSQQAGDTGELFF | TGTGCCAGCAGTCAACAAGCGGGGGACACCGGGGAGCTGTTTTTT
TRBD2 | - | TRBJ2-7 | TRBV20-1 | CSAPTSGTYEQYF | TGCAGTGCGCCGACTAGCGGAACCTACGAGCAGTACTTC
- | - | TRBJ1-1 | TRBV29-1 | CSYSMSHTEAFF | TGCAGCTACTCCATGTCGCACACTGAAGCTTTCTTT
- | - | TRBJ2-3 | TRBV7-3 | CASSLTQVTDTQYF | TGTGCCAGCAGCTTAACACAGGTCACAGATACGCAGTATTTT
TRBD1 | - | TRBJ2-7 | TRBV25-1 | CASSDQDRAYEQYF | TGTGCCAGCAGTGACCAGGACAGGGCGTACGAGCAGTACTTC